The next 7 T cell receptor beta chains were all read from a single sample in a study of blood T cell repertoires in COVID-19. TCRdb's table, derived via immunoSEQ multiplex PCR, lists solely in-frame clones and lacks some. The data hold under 200,000 clones, with around three quarters observed a single time. Sequencing used peripheral blood. These receptors were collected from a man in his 70s with active or convalescent COVID-19.

CDR3 sequence (DNA): TGTGCCAGCAGGAAAGGCGGGGAGAGCACAGATACGCAGTATTTT. Amino acid sequence: CASRKGGESTDTQYF. V and J are TRBV11-3 and TRBJ2-3; D may be TRBD2 (6 bases). The CDR3 covers 15 residues. V was shortened by 6 bases and J by 0 bases, with 13 bases between the two germline ends. Germline V gene data show CDR1 as SGHNT and CDR2 as YENEEA.

The V call is TRBV13, the J call TRBJ2-7, with D perhaps matching TRBD2 (6 bases). Trimming pared 0 bases from V and 3 bases from J, leaving 9 bases between. Germline V gives CDR1 PRHDT, CDR2 FYEKMQ (reference sequence). The CDR3 loop spans 14 amino acids. CDR3 sequence reads: CASSLGGGNYEQYF. Here the CDR3 DNA reads TGTGCCAGCAGCTTAGGTGGCGGGAACTACGAGCAGTACTTC.

This clone has a single count. The V call is TRBV2, the J call TRBJ1-4, with D possibly matching TRBD1 (5 bases). V lost 7 bases to trimming and J lost 0 bases, with 18 bases between them. This CDR3 comprises 17 residues. The germline V gene encodes CDR1 SNHLY and CDR2 FYNNEI. The CDR3: CASTSTANVATNEKLFF. CDR3 in DNA: TGTGCCAGCACGTCGACAGCCAACGTTGCAACTAATGAAAAACTGTTTTTT.

The V call is TRBV2, the J call TRBJ2-1; TRBD1 matches at 8 bases. Germline-derived CDR1 and CDR2 are SNHLY and FYNNEI. The CDR3 spans 15 residues. After removal of 3 bases from V and 10 bases from J, the junction contained 11 bases not matched to a gene. The CDR3 DNA sequence: TGTGCCAGCAGTGATTCGGGCAGGGGGCAAGAGGAGCAGTTCTTC. Translated: CASSDSGRGQEEQFF.

The chain employs TRBV30 and TRBJ1-5; possibly TRBD1 for D (5 bases). This CDR3 is built from 16 residues. CDR1 is GTSNPN, CDR2 SVGIG, per germline (reference sequence). V lost 1 base and J lost 1, with 14 bases in between. The CDR3 nucleotides read TGTGCCTGGAGTGCTCCGGGGGGAATGAGCAATCAGCCCCAGCATTTT. As protein: CAWSAPGGMSNQPQHF.

This chain joins TRBV12-3 or TRBV12-4 and TRBJ1-1, with TRBD1 matching over 7 bases. Trimming took 8 bases from V and 1 from J; bases not matched to a gene: 4. The CDR3 has 13 amino acids. Here the CDR3 reads CASQGQSNTEAFF. The CDR3 DNA reads TGTGCCAGCCAGGGACAGTCGAACACTGAAGCTTTCTTT.

This chain links TRBV29-1 with TRBJ2-4, with D unresolved. With 7 bases removed from V and 9 bases from J, the gap between germline ends came to 16 bases. This CDR3 has 12 amino acids. Per germline, CDR1 SQVTM and CDR2 ANQGSEA. The CDR3 DNA reads TGCAGCGGTTCTAATTACCTTGGCATTCAGTACTTC. Protein product: CSGSNYLGIQYF.